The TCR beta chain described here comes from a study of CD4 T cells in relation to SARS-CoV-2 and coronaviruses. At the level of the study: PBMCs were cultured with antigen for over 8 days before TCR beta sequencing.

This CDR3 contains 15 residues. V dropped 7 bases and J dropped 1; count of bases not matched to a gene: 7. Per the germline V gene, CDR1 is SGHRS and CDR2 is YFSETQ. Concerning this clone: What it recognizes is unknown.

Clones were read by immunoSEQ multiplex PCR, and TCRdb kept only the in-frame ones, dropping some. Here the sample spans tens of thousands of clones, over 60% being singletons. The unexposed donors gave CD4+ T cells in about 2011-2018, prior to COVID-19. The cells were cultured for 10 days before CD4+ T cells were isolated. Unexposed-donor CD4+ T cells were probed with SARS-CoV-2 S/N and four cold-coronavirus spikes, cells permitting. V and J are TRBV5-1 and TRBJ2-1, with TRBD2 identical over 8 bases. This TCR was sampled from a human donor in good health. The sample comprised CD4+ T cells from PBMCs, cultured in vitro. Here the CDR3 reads CASLAGGTSYNEQFF. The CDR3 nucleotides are TGCGCCAGCCTGGCGGGGGGAACATCCTACAATGAGCAGTTCTTC.